This TCR beta chain was recorded in a study of blood T cell repertoires in COVID-19. Overall study context: T cells, B-cell-depleted T cells, or PBMCs provided the cDNA or gDNA that served as material.

The table came from immunoSEQ multiplex PCR; TCRdb's copy has only in-frame clones and leaves some out. Here the sample spans about 670,000 clones, 80% to 90% being singletons. Per germline, CDR1 LNHDA and CDR2 SQIVND (reference sequence). V gave up 0 bases and J gave up 0 bases; unmatched junction bases: 4. This CDR3 is built from 16 residues. The clonotype originates from a woman between 18 and 30 years old with acute or convalescent COVID-19. The chain carries TRBV19 and TRBJ1-1; TRBD1 matches at 7 bases. Source material: peripheral blood. The DNA for the CDR3 is TGTGCCAGTAGTATAGATCTGACAGGGTTGAACACTGAAGCTTTCTTT. Translated, it gives CASSIDLTGLNTEAFF.